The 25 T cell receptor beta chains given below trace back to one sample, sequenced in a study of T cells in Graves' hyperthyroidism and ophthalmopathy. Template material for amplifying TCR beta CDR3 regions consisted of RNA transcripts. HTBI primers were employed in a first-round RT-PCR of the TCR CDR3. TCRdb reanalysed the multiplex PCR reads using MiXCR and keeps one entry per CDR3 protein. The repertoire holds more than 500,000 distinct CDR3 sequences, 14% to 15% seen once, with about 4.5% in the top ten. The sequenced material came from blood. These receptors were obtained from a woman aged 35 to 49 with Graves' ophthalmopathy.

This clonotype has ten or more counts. In DNA form, the CDR3 reads TGTGCCAGCAGTTACTCGAGACAGGGCGCAGAGACCCAGTACTTC. This encodes CASSYSRQGAETQYF. The rearrangement uses TRBV6-5 and TRBJ2-5, with TRBD1 identical over 7 bases. The CDR3 has 15 amino acids. V lost 0 bases and J lost 4; bases outside the gene matches: 5. CDR1 MNHEY and CDR2 SVGAGI come from the germline V gene.

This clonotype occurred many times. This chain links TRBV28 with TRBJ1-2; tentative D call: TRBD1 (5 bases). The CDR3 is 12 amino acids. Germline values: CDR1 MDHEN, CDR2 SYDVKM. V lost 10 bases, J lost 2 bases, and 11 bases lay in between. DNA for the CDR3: TGTGCCACCCGGAGGGGAAACTATGGCTACACCTTC. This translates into CATRRGNYGYTF.

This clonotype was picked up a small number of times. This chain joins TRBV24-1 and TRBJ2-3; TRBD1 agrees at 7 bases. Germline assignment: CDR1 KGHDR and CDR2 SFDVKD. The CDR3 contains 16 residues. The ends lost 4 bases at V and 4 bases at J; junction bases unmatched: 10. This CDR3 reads CATSDTHRGLADTQYF. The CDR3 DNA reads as TGTGCCACCAGTGACACCCACAGGGGATTGGCAGATACGCAGTATTTT.

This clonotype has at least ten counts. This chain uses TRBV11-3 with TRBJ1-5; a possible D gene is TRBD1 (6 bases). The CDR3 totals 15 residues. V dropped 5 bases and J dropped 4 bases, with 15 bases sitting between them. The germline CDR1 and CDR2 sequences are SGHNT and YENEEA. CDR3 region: CASSPCGTQNQPQHF. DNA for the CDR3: TGTGCCAGCAGCCCCTGTGGGACACAAAATCAGCCCCAGCATTTT.

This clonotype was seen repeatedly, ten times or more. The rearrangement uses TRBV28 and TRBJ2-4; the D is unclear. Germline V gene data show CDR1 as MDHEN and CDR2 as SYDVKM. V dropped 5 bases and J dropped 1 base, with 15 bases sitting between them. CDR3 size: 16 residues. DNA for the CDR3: TGTGCCAGCAGTACCCTCGTCAAGACGGCCAAAAACATTCAGTACTTC. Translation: CASSTLVKTAKNIQYF.

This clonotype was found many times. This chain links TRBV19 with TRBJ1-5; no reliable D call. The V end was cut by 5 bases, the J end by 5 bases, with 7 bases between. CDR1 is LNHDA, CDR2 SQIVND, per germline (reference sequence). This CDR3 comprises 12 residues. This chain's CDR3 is CASSHGDQPQHF. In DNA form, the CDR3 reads TGTGCCAGTAGTCACGGGGATCAGCCCCAGCATTTT.

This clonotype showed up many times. The CDR3 nucleotides read TGTGCCAGCAGCTCGGGGCGGATGGGAACCTACGAGCAGTACTTC. Translated, it gives CASSSGRMGTYEQYF. This rearrangement joins TRBV6-2 or TRBV6-3 to TRBJ2-7, with D perhaps assigned TRBD1 or TRBD2 (5 bases each). This CDR3 spans 15 amino acids. Germline CDR1 MNHEY, CDR2 SVGEGT. Trimming stripped 6 bases from V and 2 bases from J, with 17 bases between.

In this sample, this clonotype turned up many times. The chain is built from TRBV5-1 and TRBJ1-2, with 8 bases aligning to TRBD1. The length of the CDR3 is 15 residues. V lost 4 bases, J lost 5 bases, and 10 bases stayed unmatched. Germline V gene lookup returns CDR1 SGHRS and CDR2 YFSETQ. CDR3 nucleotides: TGCGCCAGCAGCCCTTCCTGGGGGACAGGATATGGCTACACCTTC. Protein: CASSPSWGTGYGYTF.

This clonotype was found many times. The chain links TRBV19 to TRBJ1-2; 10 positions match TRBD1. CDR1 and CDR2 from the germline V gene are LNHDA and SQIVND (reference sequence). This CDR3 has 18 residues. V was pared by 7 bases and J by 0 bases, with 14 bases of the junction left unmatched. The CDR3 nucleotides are TGTGCCAGTATGGAGAGTGGGACAGGGGTAATAGCTAACTATGGCTACACCTTC. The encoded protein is CASMESGTGVIANYGYTF.

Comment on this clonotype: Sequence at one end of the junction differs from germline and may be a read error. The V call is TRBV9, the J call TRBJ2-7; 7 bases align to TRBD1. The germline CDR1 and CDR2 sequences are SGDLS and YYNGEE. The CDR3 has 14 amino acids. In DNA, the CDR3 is TGTGCCAGCAGCGTCCGGGACAGACCATGGGAGCAGTATTTC. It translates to CASSVRDRPWEQYF.

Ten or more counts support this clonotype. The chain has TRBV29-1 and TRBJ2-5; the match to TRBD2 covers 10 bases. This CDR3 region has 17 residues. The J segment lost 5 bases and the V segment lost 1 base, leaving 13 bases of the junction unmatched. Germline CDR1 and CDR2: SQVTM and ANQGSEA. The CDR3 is CSVEGVGLAGAFETQYF. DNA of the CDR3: TGCAGCGTTGAAGGGGTCGGGCTAGCGGGAGCTTTTGAGACCCAGTACTTC. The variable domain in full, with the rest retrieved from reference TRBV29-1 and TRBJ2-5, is SAVISQKPSRDICQRGTSLTIQCQVDSQVTMMFWYRQQPGQSLTLIATANQGSEATYESGFVIDKFPISRPNLTFSTLTVSNMSPEDSSIYLCSVEGVGLAGAFETQYFGPGTRLLVL.

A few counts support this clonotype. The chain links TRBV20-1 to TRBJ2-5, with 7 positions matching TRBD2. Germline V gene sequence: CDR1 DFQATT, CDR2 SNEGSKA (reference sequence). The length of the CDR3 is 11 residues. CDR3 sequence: CRPRSGGTQYF. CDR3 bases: TGCAGGCCCAGGTCGGGGGGGACCCAGTACTTC.

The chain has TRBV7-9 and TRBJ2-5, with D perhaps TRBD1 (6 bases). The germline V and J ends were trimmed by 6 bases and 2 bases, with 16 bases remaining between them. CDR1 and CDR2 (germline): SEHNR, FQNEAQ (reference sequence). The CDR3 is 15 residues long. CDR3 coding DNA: TGTGCCAGCAGGGGATTTGACAGGATTCAAGAGACCCAGTACTTC. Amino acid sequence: CASRGFDRIQETQYF.

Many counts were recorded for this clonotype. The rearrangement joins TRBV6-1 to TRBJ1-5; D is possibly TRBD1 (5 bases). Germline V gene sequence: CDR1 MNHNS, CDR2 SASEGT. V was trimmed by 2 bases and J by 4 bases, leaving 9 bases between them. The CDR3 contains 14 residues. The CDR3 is CASSEWAGNQPQHF. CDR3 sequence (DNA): TGTGCCAGCAGTGAATGGGCAGGGAATCAGCCCCAGCATTTT.

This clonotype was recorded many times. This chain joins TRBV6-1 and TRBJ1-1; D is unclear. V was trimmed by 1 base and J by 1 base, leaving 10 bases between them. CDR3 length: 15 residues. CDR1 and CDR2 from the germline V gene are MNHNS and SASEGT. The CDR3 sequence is CASSEDPAPNTEAFF. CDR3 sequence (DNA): TGTGCCAGCAGTGAAGATCCGGCACCGAACACTGAAGCTTTCTTT.

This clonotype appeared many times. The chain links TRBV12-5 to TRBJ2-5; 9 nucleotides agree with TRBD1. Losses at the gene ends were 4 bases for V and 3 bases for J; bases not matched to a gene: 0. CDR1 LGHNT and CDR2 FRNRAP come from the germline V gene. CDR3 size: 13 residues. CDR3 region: CASGWDREETQYF. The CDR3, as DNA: TGTGCTAGTGGTTGGGACAGGGAAGAGACCCAGTACTTC.

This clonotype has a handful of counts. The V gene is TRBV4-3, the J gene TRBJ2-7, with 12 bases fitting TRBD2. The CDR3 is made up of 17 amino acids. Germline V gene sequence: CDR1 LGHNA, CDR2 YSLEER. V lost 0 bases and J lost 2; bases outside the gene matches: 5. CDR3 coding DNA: TGCGCCAGCAGCCAAGATTGGGCTAGCGGGAGGGCCTACGAGCAGTACTTC. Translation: CASSQDWASGRAYEQYF.

Here the CDR3 reads CARYSGSHEQYF. The CDR3 nucleotides are TGTGCCAGATACAGCGGGTCCCACGAGCAGTACTTC. This rearrangement joins TRBV6-1 to TRBJ2-7; D is perhaps TRBD2 (6 bases). Trimming took 9 bases from V and 5 from J, leaving 14 bases between them. The CDR3 consists of 12 residues. The germline gives CDR1 MNHNS, CDR2 SASEGT.

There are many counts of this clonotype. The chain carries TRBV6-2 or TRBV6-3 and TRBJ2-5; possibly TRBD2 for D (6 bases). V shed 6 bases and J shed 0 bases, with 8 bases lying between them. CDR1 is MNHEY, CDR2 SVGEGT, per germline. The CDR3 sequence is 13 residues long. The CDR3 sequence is CASSPGDQETQYF. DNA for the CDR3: TGTGCCAGCAGCCCGGGGGACCAAGAGACCCAGTACTTC.

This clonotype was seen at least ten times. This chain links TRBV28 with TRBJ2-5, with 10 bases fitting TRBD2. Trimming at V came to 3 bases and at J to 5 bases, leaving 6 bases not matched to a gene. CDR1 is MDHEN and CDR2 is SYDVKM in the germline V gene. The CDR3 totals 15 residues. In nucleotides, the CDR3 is TGTGCCAGCAGTTTCGCTAGCGGGAGAGCGGAGACCCAGTACTTC. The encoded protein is CASSFASGRAETQYF.

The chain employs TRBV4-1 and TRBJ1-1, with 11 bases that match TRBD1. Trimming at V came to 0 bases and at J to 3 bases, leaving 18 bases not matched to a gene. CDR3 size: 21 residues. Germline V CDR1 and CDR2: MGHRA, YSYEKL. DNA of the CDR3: TGCGCCAGCAGCCAAGACTCGGACAGGGGGCCCCTCCAACAGATAGACACTGAAGCTTTCTTT. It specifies CASSQDSDRGPLQQIDTEAFF.

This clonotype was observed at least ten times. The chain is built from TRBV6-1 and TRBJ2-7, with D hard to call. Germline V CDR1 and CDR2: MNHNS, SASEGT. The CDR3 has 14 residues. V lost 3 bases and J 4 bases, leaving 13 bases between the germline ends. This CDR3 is CASSEGLVGYEQYF. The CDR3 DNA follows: TGTGCCAGCAGTGAGGGGTTAGTTGGATACGAGCAGTACTTC.

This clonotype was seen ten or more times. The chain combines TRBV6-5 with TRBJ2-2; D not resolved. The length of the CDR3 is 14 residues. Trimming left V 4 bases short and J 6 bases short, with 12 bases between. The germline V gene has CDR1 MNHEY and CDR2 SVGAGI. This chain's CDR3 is CASSFSVGAGELFF. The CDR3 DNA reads TGTGCCAGCAGTTTCTCGGTTGGGGCCGGGGAGCTGTTTTTT.

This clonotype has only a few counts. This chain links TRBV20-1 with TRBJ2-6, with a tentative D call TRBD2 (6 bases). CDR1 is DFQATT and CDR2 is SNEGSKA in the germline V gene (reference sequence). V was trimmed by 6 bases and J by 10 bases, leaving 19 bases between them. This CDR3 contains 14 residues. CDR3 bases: TGCAGTGCAGAAAAGCCGGGACTCTTTAACGTCCTGACTTTC. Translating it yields CSAEKPGLFNVLTF.

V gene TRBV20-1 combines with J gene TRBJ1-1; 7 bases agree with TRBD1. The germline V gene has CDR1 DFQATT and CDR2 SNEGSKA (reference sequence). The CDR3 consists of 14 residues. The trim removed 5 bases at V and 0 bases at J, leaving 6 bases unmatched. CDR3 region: CSAYYGTVNTEAFF. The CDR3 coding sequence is TGCAGTGCTTATTACGGGACAGTGAACACTGAAGCTTTCTTT.